The 12 T cell receptor beta chains presented below share a single source sample, sequenced in a study of shared clonotypes between healthy human individuals. The naive CD8 fraction comprised CD45RO-negative cells positively selected for CCR7 and excluded terminally differentiated effector memory CD45RA+ cells. Sequenced by immunoSEQ multiplex PCR; TCRdb stores in-frame clones only, minus some. The sample records some 2,100,000 clones, more than 85% being singletons. Sequenced: naive CD8+ T cells from PBMCs. All receptors derive from a young man in good health. Some clones in this sample may be carry-over from other donors' samples.

The chain combines TRBV28 with TRBJ2-7; no definite D call. CDR3 length equals 15 residues. Trimming cost V 5 bases and J 7 bases, with 21 bases left between them. Looked up from germline, CDR1 is MDHEN and CDR2 is SYDVKM. CDR3 loop: CASSTRKSLGWEQYF. In nucleotides, the CDR3 is TGTGCCAGCAGTACCCGGAAGTCCCTCGGCTGGGAGCAGTACTTC.

The chain combines TRBV27 with TRBJ2-7; D perhaps matches TRBD1 (8 bases). This CDR3 region has 15 residues. Germline V CDR1 and CDR2: MNHEY, SMNVEV (reference sequence). Deletions cut 1 base from V and 1 base from J, with 11 bases between. The CDR3 nucleotides are TGTGCCAGCAGTTTATACAGGGGGGGGTCCTACGAGCAGTACTTC. It translates to CASSLYRGGSYEQYF.

This clone was seen once. The J gene is TRBJ2-2, the V gene TRBV7-9, with 8 bases aligning to TRBD2. Germline lookup yields CDR1 SEHNR and CDR2 FQNEAQ (reference sequence). CDR3 length equals 17 residues. V was clipped by 1 base and J by 3 bases; unmatched bases: 7. The CDR3 loop is CASSLVRAGGHTGELFF. In nucleotides, the CDR3 is TGTGCCAGCAGCTTAGTCCGGGCGGGAGGTCACACCGGGGAGCTGTTTTTT.

This chain connects TRBV7-6 to TRBJ2-7; D might be TRBD2 (6 bases). Per germline, CDR1 SGHVS and CDR2 FNYEAQ. The CDR3 totals 14 residues. Trimming stripped 6 bases from V and 5 bases from J, with 17 bases between. The CDR3 protein is CASRGRGLADEQYF. CDR3 nucleotide sequence: TGTGCCAGCAGGGGCCGGGGATTAGCGGACGAGCAGTACTTC.

This clone was seen just once. The rearrangement links TRBV28 to TRBJ2-2; no reliable D call. The CDR3 contains 15 residues. V gave up 3 bases and J gave up 7 bases, with 15 bases separating them. Germline assignment: CDR1 MDHEN and CDR2 SYDVKM. CDR3 nucleotides: TGTGCCAGCAGTTTTACCGCGGCAAACGGCGGGGAGCTGTTTTTT. Amino acids: CASSFTAANGGELFF.

The chain uses TRBV7-7 and TRBJ1-1; D remains ambiguous. This CDR3 region has 13 residues. CDR1 is SSHAT, CDR2 FNYEAQ, per germline (reference sequence). V was cut by 3 bases and J by 3 bases, with 8 bases left in between. Written as DNA, the CDR3 is TGTGCCAGCAGCTTGAGAAGGGACACTGAAGCTTTCTTT. Translated: CASSLRRDTEAFF.

The rearrangement joins TRBV7-9 to TRBJ2-1; TRBD2 agrees at 8 bases. The junction had 10 bases not matched to a gene; V was cut back by 5 bases and J by 7 bases. The CDR3 totals 15 residues. CDR1 is SEHNR and CDR2 is FQNEAQ in the germline V gene (reference sequence). The CDR3 DNA reads as TGTGCCAGCAGCCCCCCCCGGCGGGAGGAGAATGAGCAGTTCTTC. Protein product: CASSPPRREENEQFF.

The sample holds one count of this clone. The chain joins TRBV9 to TRBJ2-2; D is perhaps TRBD2 (5 bases). The germline V gene encodes CDR1 SGDLS and CDR2 YYNGEE. Trimming removed 0 bases at V and 1 base at J, with 7 bases between. The length of the CDR3 is 15 residues. The CDR3 region is CASSVGGWNTGELFF. For the CDR3, the DNA is TGTGCCAGCAGCGTAGGCGGGTGGAACACCGGGGAGCTGTTTTTT.

The J gene is TRBJ2-3, the V gene TRBV7-7, with TRBD2 matching 7 bases. Germline CDR1 is SSHAT and CDR2 is FNYEAQ (reference sequence). The V gene end was trimmed by 5 bases and the J gene end by 0 bases; junction bases not matched to a gene: 14. The CDR3 is made up of 18 amino acids. Written as DNA, the CDR3 is TGTGCCAGCAGCCCCGGGGGAGGGCTTAGGAGGAGCACAGATACGCAGTATTTT. Amino acid sequence: CASSPGGGLRRSTDTQYF.

This chain joins TRBV27 and TRBJ2-7, with 10 bases matching TRBD2. V lost 6 bases and J lost 3; bases outside the gene matches: 5. Germline V gene lookup returns CDR1 MNHEY and CDR2 SMNVEV (reference sequence). The CDR3 contains 14 residues. DNA of the CDR3: TGTGCCAGCAGCATAAGCGGGAGGGGCTACGAGCAGTACTTC. This codes for CASSISGRGYEQYF.

The CDR3 sequence is CAIRGDGYTF. CDR3 DNA sequence: TGTGCCATCAGGGGGGATGGCTACACCTTC. The J gene is TRBJ1-2, the V gene TRBV10-3; D might be TRBD1 (5 bases). The CDR3 is made up of 10 amino acids. Germline loops: CDR1 ENHRY, CDR2 SYGVKD. V lost 6 bases, J lost 6 bases, and 5 bases lay in between.

This rearrangement joins TRBV27 to TRBJ2-6; D could derive from TRBD1 or TRBD2 (5 bases each). Germline V lookup: CDR1 MNHEY, CDR2 SMNVEV (reference sequence). There are 15 residues in the CDR3. CDR3 amino acids: CAAGTPPSGANVLTF. As DNA, the CDR3 is TGTGCGGCAGGGACCCCTCCCTCTGGGGCCAACGTCCTGACTTTC.